The clone carrying this T cell receptor beta chain was observed many times. Its matching antigen is unknown. 5'RACE generated cDNA with 10-nucleotide random UMIs. TCRdb recomputed calls from the 5' RACE reads with MiXCR, one row per CDR3 protein. The data contain 71,000 or so distinct CDR3 sequences, approximately 5% of them singletons. The CDR3 is 11 amino acids. Germline assignment: CDR1 SQVTM and CDR2 ANQGSEA. Trimming took 6 bases from V and 6 from J, leaving 11 bases between them. These data are taken from a study of neurological immune-mediated disorders. Overall study findings and caveats: The study phylogenetically grouped the repertoires of 18 of 34 multiple sclerosis patients into one related-CDR3 cluster, a possible signature. While HTLV-1-associated myelopathy showed the greatest TCR clonal expansion, multiple sclerosis showed the least, falling below healthy controls. For the multiple sclerosis repertoire cluster, an association with any clinical or MRI feature was absent.

The clonotype originates from a woman aged 25 to 45 with multiple sclerosis. This sequence joins TRBV29-1 and TRBJ1-2; D gene unclear. The sequenced sample consisted of PBMCs. The CDR3, as DNA: TGCAGCGTGGAATTAGTAGATGGCTACACCTTC. As protein: CSVELVDGYTF.